These 11 T cell receptor beta chains were all obtained from the same sample, sequenced in a study of CD8 T cell repertoires and HIV-1 epitope variants. Measured with immunoSEQ multiplex PCR; TCRdb has only the in-frame clones, and not every one. The data hold under 100,000 clones, with approximately 70% observed a single time. Input material: uncultured baseline CD8+ T cells from peripheral blood mononuclear cells (PBMCs). These receptors were obtained from a male donor with HIV.

This CDR3 reads CASRAQGSGNTIYF. The CDR3 DNA follows: TGTGCCAGCAGAGCACAGGGCTCTGGAAACACCATATATTTT. The V gene is TRBV6-5, the J gene TRBJ1-3, with a weak D call TRBD1 (6 bases). Germline lookup yields CDR1 MNHEY and CDR2 SVGAGI. There are 14 residues in the CDR3. V was shortened by 6 bases and J by 0 bases, with 9 bases between the two germline ends.

The V call is TRBV27, the J call TRBJ1-3, with D perhaps matching TRBD1 (6 bases). CDR1 MNHEY and CDR2 SMNVEV come from the germline V gene (reference sequence). The ends were cut back, 4 bases at V and 4 bases at J, with 14 bases in the middle. CDR3 size: 15 residues. CDR3 sequence (DNA): TGTGCCAGCAGTTCGACAGGCTGGGAAGGAAACACCATATATTTT. This codes for CASSSTGWEGNTIYF.

This clone was detected only once. The chain uses TRBV14 and TRBJ2-5; unclear D gene. Germline-derived CDR1 and CDR2 are SGHDN and FVKESK. The CDR3 has 12 amino acids. V was trimmed by 1 base and J by 3 bases, leaving 3 bases between them. CDR3 in DNA: TGTGCCAGCAGCCAAGGGGAAGAGACCCAGTACTTC. Its protein product is CASSQGEETQYF.

This chain links TRBV4-3 with TRBJ2-1, with TRBD2 as a possible D gene (7 bases). Trimming removed 8 bases at V and 8 bases at J, with 19 bases between. There are 14 residues in the CDR3. Germline V CDR1 and CDR2: LGHNA, YSLEER. The CDR3: CASSGGAGDYEQFF. CDR3 DNA sequence: TGCGCCAGCTCTGGGGGGGCTGGGGATTATGAGCAGTTCTTC.

The chain has TRBV11-2 and TRBJ2-5; tentatively, D is TRBD2 (5 bases). Trimming cost V 1 base and J 5 bases, with 17 bases left between them. This CDR3 is 16 amino acids long. Germline lookup yields CDR1 SGHAT and CDR2 FQNNGV. The chain's CDR3 is CASSLGGGWGSETQYF. DNA for the CDR3: TGTGCCAGCAGCTTAGGAGGCGGGTGGGGTAGCGAGACCCAGTACTTC.

The gene calls are TRBV18 and TRBJ2-1; D perhaps matches TRBD2 (6 bases). CDR1 is KGHSH and CDR2 is LQKENI in the germline V gene. The CDR3 loop spans 14 amino acids. Trimming left V 2 bases short and J 6 bases short, with 11 bases between. CDR3 sequence reads: CASSPLAGGNEQFF. The CDR3 coding sequence is TGTGCCAGCTCACCATTAGCCGGGGGCAATGAGCAGTTCTTC. Drawing the rest from reference TRBV18 and TRBJ2-1, the complete variable domain is NAGVMQNPRHLVRRRGQEARLRCSPMKGHSHVYWYRQLPEEGLKFMVYLQKENIIDESGMPKERFSAEFPKEGPSILRIQQVVRGDSAAYFCASSPLAGGNEQFFGPGTRLTVL.

The gene calls are TRBV7-9 and TRBJ2-1; 9 bases fit TRBD1. Per the germline V gene, CDR1 is SEHNR and CDR2 is FQNEAQ (reference sequence). CDR3 length: 14 residues. J was trimmed by 8 bases and V by 4 bases; bases with no gene match: 6. The DNA of the CDR3 is TGTGCCAGCAGCTCAACGCGGACAGGGGATGAGCAGTTCTTC. This sequence encodes CASSSTRTGDEQFF.

The chain couples TRBV11-3 to TRBJ1-1; weak D call: TRBD1 (6 bases). The CDR3 length is 15 residues. Germline CDR1 is SGHNT and CDR2 is YENEEA. The ends were cut back, 0 bases at V and 1 base at J, with 9 bases in the middle. The CDR3 region is CASSLDQGTNTEAFF. As DNA, the CDR3 is TGTGCCAGCAGCTTAGATCAGGGGACGAACACTGAAGCTTTCTTT.

The gene calls are TRBV7-3 and TRBJ1-2; tentative D call: TRBD1 (5 bases). The CDR3 extends over 18 amino acids. Germline V gene data show CDR1 as SGHTA and CDR2 as FQGTGA. Trimming cost V 5 bases and J 2 bases, with 24 bases left between them. This CDR3 reads CASSPSGGGPSPNYGYTF. CDR3 DNA sequence: TGTGCCAGCAGCCCCTCTGGGGGGGGTCCTTCGCCAAACTATGGCTACACCTTC.

V is TRBV27 and J is TRBJ1-1, with 7 bases fitting TRBD1. This CDR3 contains 13 residues. V was clipped by 8 bases and J by 2 bases; unmatched bases: 5. The germline V gene has CDR1 MNHEY and CDR2 SMNVEV (reference sequence). The CDR3 loop reads CASGYRGNTEAFF. In DNA, the CDR3 is TGTGCCAGCGGGTACAGGGGAAACACTGAAGCTTTCTTT.

This clone turned up a few times. The CDR3 loop is CASSLGRGREQYF. CDR3 coding DNA: TGCGCCAGCAGCTTGGGCCGGGGGCGCGAGCAGTACTTC. This chain links TRBV5-1 with TRBJ2-7; D possibly uses TRBD1 or TRBD2 (6 bases each). From germline, CDR1 is SGHRS and CDR2 YFSETQ. This CDR3 comprises 13 residues. Trimming removed 0 bases from V and 6 bases from J, with 10 bases in between.